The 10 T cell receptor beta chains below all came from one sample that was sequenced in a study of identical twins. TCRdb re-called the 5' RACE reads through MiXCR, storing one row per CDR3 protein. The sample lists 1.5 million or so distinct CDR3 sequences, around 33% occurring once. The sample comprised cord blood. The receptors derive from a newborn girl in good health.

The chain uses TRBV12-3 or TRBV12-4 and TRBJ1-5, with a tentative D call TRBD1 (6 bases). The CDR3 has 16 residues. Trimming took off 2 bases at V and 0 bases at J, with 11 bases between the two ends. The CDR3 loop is CASSLLGGGSNQPQHF. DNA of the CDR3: TGTGCCAGCAGTTTACTTGGAGGGGGTAGCAATCAGCCCCAGCATTTT.

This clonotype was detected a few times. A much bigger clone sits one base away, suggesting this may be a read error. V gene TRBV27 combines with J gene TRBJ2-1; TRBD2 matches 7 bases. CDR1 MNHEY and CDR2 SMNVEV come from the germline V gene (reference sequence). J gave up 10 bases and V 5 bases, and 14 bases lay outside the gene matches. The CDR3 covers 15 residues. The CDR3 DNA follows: TGTGCCAGCAGTAGAGACGGACTAGTAGGCTACGAGCAGTTCTTC. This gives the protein CASSRDGLVGYEQFF.

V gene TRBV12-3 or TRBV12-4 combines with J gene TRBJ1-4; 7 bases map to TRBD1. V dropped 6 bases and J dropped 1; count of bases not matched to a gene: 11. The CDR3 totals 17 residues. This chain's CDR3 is CASSLTGRGGTNEKLFF. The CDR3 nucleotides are TGTGCCAGCAGCCTGACAGGGAGGGGGGGAACTAATGAAAAACTGTTTTTT.

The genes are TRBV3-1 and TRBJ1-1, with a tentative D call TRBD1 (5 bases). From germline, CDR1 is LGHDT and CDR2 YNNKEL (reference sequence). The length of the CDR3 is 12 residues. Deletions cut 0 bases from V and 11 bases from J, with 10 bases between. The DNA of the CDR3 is TGTGCCAGCAGCCAAGAAGGGGCTCGGGCTTTCTTT. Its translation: CASSQEGARAFF.

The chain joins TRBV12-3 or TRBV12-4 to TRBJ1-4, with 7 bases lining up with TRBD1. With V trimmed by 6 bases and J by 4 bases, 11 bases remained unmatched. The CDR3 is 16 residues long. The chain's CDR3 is CASRSPDRADNEKLFF. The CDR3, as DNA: TGTGCCAGCAGGTCCCCTGACAGGGCGGATAATGAAAAACTGTTTTTT.

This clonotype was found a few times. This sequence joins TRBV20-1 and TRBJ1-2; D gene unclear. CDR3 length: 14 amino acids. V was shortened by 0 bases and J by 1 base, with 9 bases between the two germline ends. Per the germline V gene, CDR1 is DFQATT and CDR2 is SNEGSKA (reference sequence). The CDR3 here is CSARDYRVNYGYTF. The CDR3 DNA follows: TGCAGTGCTAGAGATTATAGGGTTAACTATGGCTACACCTTC.

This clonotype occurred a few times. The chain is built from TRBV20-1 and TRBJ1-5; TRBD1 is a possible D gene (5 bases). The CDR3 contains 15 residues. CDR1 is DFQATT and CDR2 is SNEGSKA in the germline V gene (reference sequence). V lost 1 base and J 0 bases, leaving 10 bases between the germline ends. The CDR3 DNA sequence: TGCAGTGCTAGAGTAGATGGGGCTAGCAATCAGCCCCAGCATTTT. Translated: CSARVDGASNQPQHF.

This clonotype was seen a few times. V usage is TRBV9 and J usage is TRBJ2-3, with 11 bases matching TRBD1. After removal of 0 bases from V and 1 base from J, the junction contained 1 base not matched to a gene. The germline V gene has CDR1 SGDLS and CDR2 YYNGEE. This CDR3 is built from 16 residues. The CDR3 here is CASSVGTGGGTDTQYF. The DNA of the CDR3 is TGTGCCAGCAGCGTAGGGACAGGGGGCGGCACAGATACGCAGTATTTT.

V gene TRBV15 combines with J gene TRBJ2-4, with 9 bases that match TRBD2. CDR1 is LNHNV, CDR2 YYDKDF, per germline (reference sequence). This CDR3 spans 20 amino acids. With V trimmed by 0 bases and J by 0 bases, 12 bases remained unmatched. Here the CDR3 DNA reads TGTGCCACCAGCAGAGATTATAGGGCTAGCGGGGCCCTAGCCAAAAACATTCAGTACTTC. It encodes CATSRDYRASGALAKNIQYF.

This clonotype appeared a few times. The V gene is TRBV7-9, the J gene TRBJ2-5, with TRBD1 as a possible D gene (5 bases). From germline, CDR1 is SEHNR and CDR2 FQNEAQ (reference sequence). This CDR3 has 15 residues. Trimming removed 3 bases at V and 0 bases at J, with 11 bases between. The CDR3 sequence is CASSFTDTNQETQYF. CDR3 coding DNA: TGTGCCAGCAGCTTTACGGACACCAACCAAGAGACCCAGTACTTC.